This T cell receptor (beta chain) was recovered during a study of identical twins. Study-level results: Weaker excess twin sharing was observed in beta out-of-frame sequences.

This clonotype appeared many times. Its specificity is not known. Each CDR3 protein gets one entry after TCRdb re-called the 5' RACE reads with MiXCR. Here the sample spans approximately 210,000 distinct CDR3 sequences, approximately 9% being singletons. Sequenced material: memory (CD45RO+) T cells sorted from blood. This receptor was taken from a woman younger than 30 in good health.

DNA for the CDR3: TGTGCCAGCAGCTTATCACAGGATTACGAGCAGTACTTC. Protein sequence: CASSLSQDYEQYF. The chain recombines TRBV7-2 with TRBJ2-7; TRBD1 is a possible D gene (5 bases). This CDR3 has 13 amino acids. Trimming removed 2 bases at V and 4 bases at J, with 9 bases between. Germline CDR1 is SGHTA and CDR2 is FQGNSA.